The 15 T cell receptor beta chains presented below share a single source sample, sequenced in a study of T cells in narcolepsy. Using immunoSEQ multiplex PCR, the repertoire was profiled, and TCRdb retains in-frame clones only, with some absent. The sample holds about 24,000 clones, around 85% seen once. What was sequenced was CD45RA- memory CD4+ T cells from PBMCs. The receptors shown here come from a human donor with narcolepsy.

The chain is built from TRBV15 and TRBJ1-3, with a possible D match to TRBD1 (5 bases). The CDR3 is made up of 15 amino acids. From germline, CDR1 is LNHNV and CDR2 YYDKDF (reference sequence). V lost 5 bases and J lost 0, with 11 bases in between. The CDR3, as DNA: TGTGCCACCAGCCCGGGACTCATCTCTGGAAACACCATATATTTT. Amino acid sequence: CATSPGLISGNTIYF.

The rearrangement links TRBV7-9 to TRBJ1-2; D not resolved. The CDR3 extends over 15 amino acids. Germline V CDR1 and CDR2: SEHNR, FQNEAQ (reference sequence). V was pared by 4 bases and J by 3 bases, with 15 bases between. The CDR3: CASSSPLPLDYGYTF. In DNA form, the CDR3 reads TGTGCCAGCAGCTCCCCCCTACCCTTGGACTATGGCTACACCTTC.

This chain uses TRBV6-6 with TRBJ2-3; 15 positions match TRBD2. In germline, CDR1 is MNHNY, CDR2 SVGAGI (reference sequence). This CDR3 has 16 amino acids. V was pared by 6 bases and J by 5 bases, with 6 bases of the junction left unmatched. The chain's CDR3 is CASSRTSGRGGDTQYF. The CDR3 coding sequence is TGTGCCAGCAGCCGGACTAGCGGGAGGGGGGGAGATACGCAGTATTTT.

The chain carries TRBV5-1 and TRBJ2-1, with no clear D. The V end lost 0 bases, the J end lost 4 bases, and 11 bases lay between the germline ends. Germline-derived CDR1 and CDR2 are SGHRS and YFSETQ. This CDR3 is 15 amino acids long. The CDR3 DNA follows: TGCGCCAGCAGCTTGGGGCAGTTACCATACAATGAGCAGTTCTTC. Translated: CASSLGQLPYNEQFF.

CDR3 sequence reads: CASSLGGTDNYGYTF. In DNA form, the CDR3 reads TGTGCCAGCAGCTTAGGAGGGACAGATAACTATGGCTACACCTTC. V usage is TRBV7-2 and J usage is TRBJ1-2, with TRBD1 matching 7 bases. The CDR3 extends over 15 amino acids. V shed 1 base, J shed 1 base, and the junction held 3 bases outside the gene matches. CDR1 is SGHTA, CDR2 FQGNSA, per germline.

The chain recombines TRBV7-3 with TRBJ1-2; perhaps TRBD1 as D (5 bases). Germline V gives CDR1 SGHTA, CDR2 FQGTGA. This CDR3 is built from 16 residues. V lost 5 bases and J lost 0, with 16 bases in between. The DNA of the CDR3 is TGTGCCAGCAGCCCCACCGGGGGGACGTCTAACTATGGCTACACCTTC. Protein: CASSPTGGTSNYGYTF.

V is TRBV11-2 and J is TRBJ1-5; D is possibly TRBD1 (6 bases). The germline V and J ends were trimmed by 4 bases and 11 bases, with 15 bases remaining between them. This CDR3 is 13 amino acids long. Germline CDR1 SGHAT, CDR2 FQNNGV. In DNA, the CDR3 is TGTGCCAGCAGCTCACACAGGACAGATTCCCAGCATTTT. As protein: CASSSHRTDSQHF. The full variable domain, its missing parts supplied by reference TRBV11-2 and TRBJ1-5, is EAGVAQSPRYKIIEKRQSVAFWCNPISGHATLYWYQQILGQGPKLLIQFQNNGVVDDSQLPKDRFSAERLKGVDSTLKIQPAKLEDSAVYLCASSSHRTDSQHFGDGTRLSIL.

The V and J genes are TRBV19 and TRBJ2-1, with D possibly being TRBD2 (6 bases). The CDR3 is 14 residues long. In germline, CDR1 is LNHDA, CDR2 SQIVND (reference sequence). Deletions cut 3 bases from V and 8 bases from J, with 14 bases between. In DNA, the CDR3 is TGTGCCAGTAGTATCGGGCTAGCGTATCATGAGCAGTTCTTC. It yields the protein CASSIGLAYHEQFF.

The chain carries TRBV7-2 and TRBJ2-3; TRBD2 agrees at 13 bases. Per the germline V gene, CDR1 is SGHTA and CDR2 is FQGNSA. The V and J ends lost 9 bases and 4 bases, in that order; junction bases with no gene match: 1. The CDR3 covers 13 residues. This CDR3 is CASGLAGADTQYF. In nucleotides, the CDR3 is TGTGCCAGTGGACTAGCGGGAGCAGATACGCAGTATTTT.

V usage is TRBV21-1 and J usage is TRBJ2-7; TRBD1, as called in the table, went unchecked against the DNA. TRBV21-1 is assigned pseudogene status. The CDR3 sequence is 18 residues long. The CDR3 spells CASSKVGRTGGNLYEQYF. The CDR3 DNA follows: TGTGCCAGCAGCAAAGTAGGCCGGACAGGGGGGAACCTCTACGAGCAGTACTTC.

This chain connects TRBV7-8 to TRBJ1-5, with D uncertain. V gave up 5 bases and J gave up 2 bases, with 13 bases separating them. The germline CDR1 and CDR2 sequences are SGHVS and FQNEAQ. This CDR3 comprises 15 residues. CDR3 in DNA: TGTGCCAGCAGCCGACTAAATCCGGGCAATCAGCCCCAGCATTTT. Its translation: CASSRLNPGNQPQHF. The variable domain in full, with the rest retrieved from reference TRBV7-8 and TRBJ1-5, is GAGVSQSPRYKVAKRGQDVALRCDPISGHVSLFWYQQALGQGPEFLTYFQNEAQLDKSGLPSDRFFAERPEGSVSTLKIQRTQQEDSAVYLCASSRLNPGNQPQHFGDGTRLSIL.

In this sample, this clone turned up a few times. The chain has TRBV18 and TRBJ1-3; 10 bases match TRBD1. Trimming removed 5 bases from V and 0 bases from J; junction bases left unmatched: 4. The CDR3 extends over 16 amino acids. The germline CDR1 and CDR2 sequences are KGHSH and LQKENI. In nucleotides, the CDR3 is TGTGCCAGCTCATCGGGACAGGGGAACTCTGGAAACACCATATATTTT. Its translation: CASSSGQGNSGNTIYF.

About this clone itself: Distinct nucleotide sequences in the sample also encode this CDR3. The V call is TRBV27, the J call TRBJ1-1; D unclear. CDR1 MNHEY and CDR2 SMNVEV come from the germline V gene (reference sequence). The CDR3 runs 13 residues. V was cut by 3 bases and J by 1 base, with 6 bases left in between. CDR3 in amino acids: CASSLGRNTEAFF. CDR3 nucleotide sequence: TGTGCCAGCAGTTTGGGGAGGAACACTGAAGCTTTCTTT.

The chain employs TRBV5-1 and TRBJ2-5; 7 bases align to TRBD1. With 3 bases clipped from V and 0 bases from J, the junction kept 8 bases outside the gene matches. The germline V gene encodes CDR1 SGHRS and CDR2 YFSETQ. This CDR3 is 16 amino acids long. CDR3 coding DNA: TGCGCCAGCAGCTCCCAGGGACAGCAAGACCAAGAGACCCAGTACTTC. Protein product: CASSSQGQQDQETQYF.

The CDR3 DNA reads as TGTGCCAGCAGCCCCGGGGGGGACGGACGGCACTCTGGAAACACCATATATTTT. Translating it yields CASSPGGDGRHSGNTIYF. The V call is TRBV7-9, the J call TRBJ1-3; D might be TRBD1 (5 bases). CDR1 SEHNR and CDR2 FQNEAQ come from the germline V gene (reference sequence). This CDR3 has 18 amino acids. Trimming removed 5 bases at V and 0 bases at J, with 20 bases between.